This TCR beta chain was sequenced for a study of identical twins. The CDR3 loop spans 14 amino acids. Germline V lookup: CDR1 DFQATT, CDR2 SNEGSKA (reference sequence). V was shortened by 5 bases and J by 0 bases, with 13 bases between the two germline ends. A single record per CDR3 protein comes from TCRdb applying MiXCR to the 5' RACE reads. Of hundreds of thousands of distinct CDR3 sequences in the sample, roughly 18% were seen once. These sequences were also reported in another study, on T cells expressing NK-cell markers. From that second work: Sorted CD3+CD56+NKG2C+, CD3+CD56+NKG2C- and CD3+CD56-NKG2C+ T cells supplied TCR beta repertoires. Sequenced donors, eight in total, included seven who were HCMV-seropositive and one who was seronegative. Among CD8+ T cells from more than five donors, dominant NKG2C+ clonotypes accounted for about 1.0-7.0%.

The chain recombines TRBV20-1 with TRBJ1-1, with D tentatively TRBD1 (5 bases). Sequenced input: PBMCs. The TCR sequence derives from a young woman in good health. Here the CDR3 reads CSAVTGTLNTEAFF. CDR3 DNA: TGCAGTGCTGTTACCGGGACCTTGAACACTGAAGCTTTCTTT.